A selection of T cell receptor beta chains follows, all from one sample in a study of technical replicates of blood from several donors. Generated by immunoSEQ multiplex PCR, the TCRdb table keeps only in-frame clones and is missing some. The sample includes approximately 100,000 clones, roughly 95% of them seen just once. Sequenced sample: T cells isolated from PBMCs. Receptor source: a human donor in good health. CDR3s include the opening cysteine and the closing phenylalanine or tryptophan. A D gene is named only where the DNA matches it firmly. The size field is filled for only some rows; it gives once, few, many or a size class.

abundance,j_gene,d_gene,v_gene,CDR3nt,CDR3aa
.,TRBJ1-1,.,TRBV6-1,TGTGCCAGCAGTCGAGACAGGAACACTGAAGCTTTCTTT,CASSRDRNTEAFF
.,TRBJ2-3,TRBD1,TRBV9,TGTGCCAGCAGCGTTGGGACAGGGTACACAGATACGCAGTATTTT,CASSVGTGYTDTQYF
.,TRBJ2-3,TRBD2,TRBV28,TGTGCCAGCACAGCGGGAGAGCGGGCTAATACGCAGTATTTT,CASTAGERANTQYF
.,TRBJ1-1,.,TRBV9,TGTGCCAGCAGCGCTCGCCTAGAGACTTGGACTGAAGCTTTCTTT,CASSARLETWTEAFF
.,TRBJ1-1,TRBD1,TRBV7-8,TGTGCCAGCAGCTCTTACAGGGGGCGGAACACTGAAGCTTTCTTT,CASSSYRGRNTEAFF
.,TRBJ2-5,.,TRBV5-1,TGCGCCAGCAGCTTGGAAGGACAAGACGAGACCCAGTACTTC,CASSLEGQDETQYF
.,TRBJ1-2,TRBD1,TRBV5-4,TGTGCCAGCAGCGCCCTCACAGGGGGCGCGGGCTATGGCTACACCTTC,CASSALTGGAGYGYTF
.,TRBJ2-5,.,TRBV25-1,TGTGCCAGCAGTGACAAACAGGCTGATGAGACCCAGTACTTC,CASSDKQADETQYF
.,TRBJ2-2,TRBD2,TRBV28,TGTGCCAGCAGCTTCTTGGGCGGGAGAAGAACCGGGGAGCTGTTTTTT,CASSFLGGRRTGELFF
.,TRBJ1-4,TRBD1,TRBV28,TGTGCCAGCACCTCCTTAGGGACAGGAACAACTAATGAAAAACTGTTTTTT,CASTSLGTGTTNEKLFF
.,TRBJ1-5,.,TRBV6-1,TGTGCCAGCAGTGAAGTGGAGCACCCTAATAGCAATCAGCCCCAGCATTTT,CASSEVEHPNSNQPQHF
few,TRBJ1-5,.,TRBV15,TGTGCCACCAGCGAGATAGATCAGCCCCAGCATTTT,CATSEIDQPQHF
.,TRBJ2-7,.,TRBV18,TGTGCCAGCTCACCCCCCCTTCTCGCGTACGAGCAGTACTTC,CASSPPLLAYEQYF
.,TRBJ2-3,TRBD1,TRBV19,TGTGCCAGTGGGGAACCCTACAGGGGTCAAGATACGCAGTATTTT,CASGEPYRGQDTQYF
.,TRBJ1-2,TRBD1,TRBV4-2,TGTGCCAGCAGCCAAGATTCTCCAGGGGGCATCTATGGCTACACCTTC,CASSQDSPGGIYGYTF
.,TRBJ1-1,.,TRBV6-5,TGTGCCAGCAGTTTTGGACAGAGCACTGAAGCTTTCTTT,CASSFGQSTEAFF
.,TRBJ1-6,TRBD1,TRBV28,TGTGCCAGCAGTTTCGGGACAGCAAGGCACTCACCCCTCCACTTT,CASSFGTARHSPLHF
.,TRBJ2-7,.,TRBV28,TGTGCCAGCAGTCAACCGACAGCCTCCTACGAGCAGTACTTC,CASSQPTASYEQYF
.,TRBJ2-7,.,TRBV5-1,TGCGCCAGCAGCTTGGCCGCAGGTTACTACGAGCAGTACTTC,CASSLAAGYYEQYF
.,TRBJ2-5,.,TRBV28,TGTGCCAGCAGTTTCGACAGGGAGACCCAGTACTTC,CASSFDRETQYF
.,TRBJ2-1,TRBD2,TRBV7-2,TGTGCCAGCAGCTTAGCGTTGGGACTAGCGTACAATGAGCAGTTCTTC,CASSLALGLAYNEQFF
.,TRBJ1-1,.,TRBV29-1,TGCAGCGTTGTGACAGACACTGAAGCTTTCTTT,CSVVTDTEAFF
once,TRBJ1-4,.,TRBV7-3,TGTGCCAGCAGCTTAAACGGCAGGGATGAAAAACTGTTTTTT,CASSLNGRDEKLFF
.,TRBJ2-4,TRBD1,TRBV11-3,TGTGCCAGCAGCCGGACAGGTGCAGCCAAAAACATTCAGTACTTC,CASSRTGAAKNIQYF
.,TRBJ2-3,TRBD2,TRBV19,TGTGCCAGTAGTATAGGGGGACTAGCGGGAGGAAGAGATACGCAGTATTTT,CASSIGGLAGGRDTQYF
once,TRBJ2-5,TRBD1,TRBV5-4,TGTGCCAGCAGCTGGACAGGGGGACGGGAGACCCAGTACTTC,CASSWTGGRETQYF
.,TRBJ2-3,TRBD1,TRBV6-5,TGTGCCAGCACTCCGGGACAGGGCGTTGATACGCAGTATTTT,CASTPGQGVDTQYF
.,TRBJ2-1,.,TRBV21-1,TGTGCCAGCAGCAAAGGTAGGGGACTAGCAGGAAATGAGCAGTTCTTC,CASSKGRGLAGNEQFF
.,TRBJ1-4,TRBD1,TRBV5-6,TGTGCCAGCAGCCGGCTCAGGGGGTATGCTAATGAAAAACTGTTTTTT,CASSRLRGYANEKLFF